The 22 T cell receptor beta chains given below trace back to one sample, sequenced in a study of CD8 T cells in Susac syndrome. Random hexamers were used to reverse transcribe an amount of about 0.5 to 1 ug RNA. TCRdb reprocessed the immunoSEQ multiplex PCR reads via MiXCR and lists one record per CDR3 protein. The sample lists 150,000 to 180,000 distinct CDR3 sequences, 85% to 95% seen once, with roughly 0.16% in the top ten. Sequenced input: CD4+ T cells from PBMCs. The source of these receptors is a human donor with Susac syndrome.

This sequence joins TRBV5-1 and TRBJ2-1; D unclear. Trimming removed 4 bases at V and 9 bases at J, with 20 bases between. CDR1 is SGHRS, CDR2 YFSETQ, per germline. CDR3 length equals 15 residues. The CDR3 protein is CASSLAVSGEGEQFF. The CDR3 DNA reads as TGCGCCAGCAGCCTGGCGGTGTCGGGCGAAGGTGAGCAGTTCTTC.

The V call is TRBV6-5, the J call TRBJ2-5; TRBD2 agrees at 8 bases. The CDR3 consists of 15 residues. In germline, CDR1 is MNHEY, CDR2 SVGAGI. V was pared by 10 bases and J by 4 bases, with 14 bases of the junction left unmatched. DNA for the CDR3: TGTGCCACCAGCCTAGGACTAGCCCGGGGAGAGACCCAGTACTTC. Encoded protein: CATSLGLARGETQYF.

This clonotype was recorded only once. The chain uses TRBV9 and TRBJ2-2, with 7 bases that match TRBD2. In germline, CDR1 is SGDLS, CDR2 YYNGEE. J gave up 5 bases and V 0 bases, and 4 bases lay outside the gene matches. The CDR3 runs 15 residues. The CDR3 DNA is TGTGCCAGCAGCGTAGCGAGGGGAGGGACCGGGGAGCTGTTTTTT. Translation: CASSVARGGTGELFF. Variable domain in full (rest from reference TRBV9 and TRBJ2-2): DSGVTQTPKHLITATGQRVTLRCSPRSGDLSVYWYQQSLDQGLQFLIQYYNGEERAKGNILERFSAQQFPDLHSELNLSSLELGDSALYFCASSVARGGTGELFFGEGSRLTVL.

This clonotype appeared a single time. The chain joins TRBV29-1 to TRBJ1-1, with 7 bases lining up with TRBD1. Germline CDR1 and CDR2: SQVTM and ANQGSEA. V lost 4 bases to trimming and J lost 4 bases; unmatched junction nucleotides: 3. The CDR3 is made up of 12 amino acids. This CDR3 reads CSVVKGATEAFF. The CDR3 bases are TGCAGCGTTGTGAAGGGGGCCACTGAAGCTTTCTTT.

This clonotype was seen a single time. CDR3 protein: CSVVTGGTGELFF. For the CDR3, the DNA is TGCAGCGTTGTGACAGGGGGGACCGGGGAGCTGTTTTTT. The chain has TRBV29-1 and TRBJ2-2; the match to TRBD1 covers 9 bases. Germline V lookup: CDR1 SQVTM, CDR2 ANQGSEA. J gave up 5 bases and V 4 bases, and 2 bases lay outside the gene matches. There are 13 residues in the CDR3.

This chain joins TRBV20-1 and TRBJ1-6; the D gene is possibly TRBD1 (5 bases). Germline lookup yields CDR1 DFQATT and CDR2 SNEGSKA (reference sequence). The CDR3 covers 14 residues. The V gene lost 1 base and the J gene lost 7 bases, with 11 bases spanning the gap. Here the CDR3 reads CSARAGTGNSPLHF. The CDR3 DNA reads TGCAGTGCTAGAGCGGGTACAGGCAATTCACCCCTCCACTTT.

The chain uses TRBV29-1 and TRBJ2-7; TRBD1 aligns across 7 bases. In germline, CDR1 is SQVTM, CDR2 ANQGSEA. The CDR3 runs 15 residues. With 6 bases clipped from V and 3 bases from J, the junction kept 14 bases outside the gene matches. The CDR3 nucleotides read TGCAGCGTGGGCACAGCCCGAGGGGGCCTCTACGAGCAGTACTTC. Translated, it gives CSVGTARGGLYEQYF.

This rearrangement joins TRBV29-1 to TRBJ2-4; D unclear. CDR1 and CDR2 (germline): SQVTM, ANQGSEA. This CDR3 comprises 15 residues. The V and J ends lost 4 bases and 0 bases respectively, with 13 bases between them. CDR3: CSVVGLGLAKNIQYF. The CDR3 coding sequence is TGCAGCGTTGTAGGTCTAGGATTAGCCAAAAACATTCAGTACTTC. The whole variable domain, filled in from reference TRBV29-1 and TRBJ2-4, reads SAVISQKPSRDICQRGTSLTIQCQVDSQVTMMFWYRQQPGQSLTLIATANQGSEATYESGFVIDKFPISRPNLTFSTLTVSNMSPEDSSIYLCSVVGLGLAKNIQYFGAGTRLSVL.

This chain links TRBV3-1 with TRBJ2-5, with 11 nucleotides matching TRBD2. CDR3 size: 17 residues. V shed 5 bases, J shed 1 base, and the junction held 9 bases outside the gene matches. In germline, CDR1 is LGHDT, CDR2 YNNKEL (reference sequence). Written as DNA, the CDR3 is TGTGCCAGCAGCTTCAAACTAGCGGGGGCGATCCAAGAGACCCAGTACTTC. This translates into CASSFKLAGAIQETQYF.

The chain joins TRBV12-3 or TRBV12-4 to TRBJ1-2; no clear D. This CDR3 is built from 17 residues. The germline V and J ends were trimmed by 6 bases and 0 bases, with 20 bases remaining between them. CDR3 bases: TGTGCCAGCAGCCCCCTGCAGTCAGCCGTAGCTAACTATGGCTACACCTTC. Protein product: CASSPLQSAVANYGYTF.

The chain is built from TRBV7-2 and TRBJ2-1; D may match TRBD1 or TRBD2 (5 bases each). This CDR3 is 12 amino acids long. Germline V gives CDR1 SGHTA, CDR2 FQGNSA. The ends were cut back, 6 bases at V and 14 bases at J, with 17 bases in the middle. The CDR3 reads CASSQPQGVEFF. For the CDR3, the DNA is TGTGCCAGCAGTCAACCCCAGGGAGTTGAGTTCTTC.

The rearrangement joins TRBV5-1 to TRBJ2-2; no clear D gene. CDR1 and CDR2 from the germline V gene are SGHRS and YFSETQ. This CDR3 comprises 15 residues. V was trimmed by 0 bases and J by 0 bases, leaving 6 bases between them. The CDR3 loop is CASSLDPSNTGELFF. The CDR3 coding sequence is TGCGCCAGCAGCTTGGACCCATCGAACACCGGGGAGCTGTTTTTT. Variable domain in full (rest from reference TRBV5-1 and TRBJ2-2): KAGVTQTPRYLIKTRGQQVTLSCSPISGHRSVSWYQQTPGQGLQFLFEYFSETQRNKGNFPGRFSGRQFSNSRSEMNVSTLELGDSALYLCASSLDPSNTGELFFGEGSRLTVL.

The chain uses TRBV7-8 and TRBJ2-3, with a possible D match to TRBD1 (7 bases). Germline V gene sequence: CDR1 SGHVS, CDR2 FQNEAQ. Trimming cost V 3 bases and J 3 bases, with 13 bases left between them. The CDR3 totals 15 residues. CDR3 nucleotides: TGTGCCAGCAGCTTGGCAGGGGGGTTTACAGATACGCAGTATTTT. Translation: CASSLAGGFTDTQYF.

The J gene is TRBJ2-5, the V gene TRBV29-1; D possibly corresponds to TRBD1 (5 bases). Germline assignment: CDR1 SQVTM and CDR2 ANQGSEA. The V gene lost 5 bases and the J gene lost 5 bases, with 12 bases spanning the gap. This CDR3 region has 12 residues. CDR3 sequence (DNA): TGCAGCGTTCGGCAGGGTTCGGAGACCCAGTACTTC. This encodes CSVRQGSETQYF.

The V and J genes are TRBV20-1 and TRBJ2-2; D perhaps matches TRBD2 (5 bases). Germline CDR1 DFQATT, CDR2 SNEGSKA (reference sequence). Trimming removed 5 bases from V and 0 bases from J, with 10 bases in between. This CDR3 comprises 14 residues. Here the CDR3 DNA reads TGCAGTGCTGCCGGAGGCGCGAACACCGGGGAGCTGTTTTTT. Translated, it gives CSAAGGANTGELFF.

The gene calls are TRBV20-1 and TRBJ1-1; 12 bases match TRBD1. The CDR3 contains 15 residues. Germline assignment: CDR1 DFQATT and CDR2 SNEGSKA (reference sequence). V gave up 0 bases and J gave up 7 bases; unmatched junction bases: 6. The CDR3 here is CSARDGDRGLLEAFF. Here the CDR3 DNA reads TGCAGTGCTAGAGATGGGGACAGGGGGCTCCTTGAAGCTTTCTTT.

V gene TRBV18 combines with J gene TRBJ2-7; the match to TRBD1 covers 7 bases. Germline lookup yields CDR1 KGHSH and CDR2 LQKENI. The CDR3 covers 13 residues. V shed 5 bases, J shed 1 base, and the junction held 2 bases outside the gene matches. The chain's CDR3 is CASSSGQSYEQYF. The DNA for the CDR3 is TGTGCCAGCTCATCGGGACAGTCCTACGAGCAGTACTTC.

This clonotype was recorded only once. The rearrangement joins TRBV29-1 to TRBJ2-3; 12 bases are a match to TRBD2. Germline V gene data show CDR1 as SQVTM and CDR2 as ANQGSEA. The CDR3 covers 14 residues. The trim removed 5 bases at V and 4 bases at J, leaving 4 bases unmatched. CDR3 amino acids: CSVSSGGAADTQYF. The CDR3 region has the DNA TGCAGCGTTTCTAGCGGGGGGGCCGCAGATACGCAGTATTTT.

This chain joins TRBV6-5 and TRBJ1-6; D remains ambiguous. Trimming pared 8 bases from V and 6 bases from J, leaving 14 bases between. Germline CDR1 and CDR2: MNHEY and SVGAGI. The CDR3 has 14 amino acids. The CDR3: CASSGARLNSPLHF. In DNA, the CDR3 is TGTGCCAGCTCCGGCGCGCGGCTTAATTCACCCCTCCACTTT.

The chain uses TRBV19 and TRBJ1-2; 8 bases are shared with TRBD1. Germline V CDR1 and CDR2: LNHDA, SQIVND (reference sequence). V lost 5 bases and J lost 3; bases outside the gene matches: 17. The length of the CDR3 is 18 residues. The CDR3 here is CASSLSHWDRPSDYGYTF. In DNA, the CDR3 is TGTGCCAGTAGTCTCAGTCACTGGGACAGGCCGAGTGACTATGGCTACACCTTC. Supplemented by reference TRBV19 and TRBJ1-2, the full variable domain reads DGGITQSPKYLFRKEGQNVTLSCEQNLNHDAMYWYRQDPGQGLRLIYYSQIVNDFQKGDIAEGYSVSREKKESFPLTVTSAQKNPTAFYLCASSLSHWDRPSDYGYTFGSGTRLTVV.

The rearrangement links TRBV6-6 to TRBJ2-3; D may be TRBD1 (6 bases). The V gene's germline CDR1 is MNHNY and CDR2 SVGAGI (reference sequence). V lost 10 bases to trimming and J lost 3 bases, with 14 bases between them. The CDR3 is made up of 13 amino acids. In nucleotides, the CDR3 is TGTGCCACCAAGGCAGGGGCAACAGATACGCAGTATTTT. This encodes CATKAGATDTQYF.

The chain combines TRBV6-2 or TRBV6-3 with TRBJ2-5; TRBD2 aligns across 7 bases. Trimming removed 7 bases from V and 5 bases from J; junction bases left unmatched: 7. There are 13 residues in the CDR3. CDR1 is MNHEY, CDR2 SVGEGT, per germline. The CDR3 is CASKTAGRETQYF. The DNA of the CDR3 is TGTGCCAGCAAGACAGCCGGGAGGGAGACCCAGTACTTC.